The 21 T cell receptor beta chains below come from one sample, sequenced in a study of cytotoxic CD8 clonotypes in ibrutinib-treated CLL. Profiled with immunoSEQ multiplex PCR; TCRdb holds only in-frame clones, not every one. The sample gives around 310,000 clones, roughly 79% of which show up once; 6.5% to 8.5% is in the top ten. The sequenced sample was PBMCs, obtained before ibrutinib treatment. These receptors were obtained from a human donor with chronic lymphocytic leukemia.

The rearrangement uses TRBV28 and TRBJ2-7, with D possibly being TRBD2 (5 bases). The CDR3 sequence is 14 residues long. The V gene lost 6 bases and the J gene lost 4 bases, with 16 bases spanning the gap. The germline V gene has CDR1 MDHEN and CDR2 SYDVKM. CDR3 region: CASRGRTAQYEQYF. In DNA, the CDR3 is TGTGCCAGCAGAGGACGGACTGCCCAATACGAGCAGTACTTC.

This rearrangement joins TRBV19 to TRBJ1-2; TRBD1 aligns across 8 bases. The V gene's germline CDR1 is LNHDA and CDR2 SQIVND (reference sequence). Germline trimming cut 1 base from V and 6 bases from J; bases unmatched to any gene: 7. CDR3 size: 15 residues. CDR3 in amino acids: CASSIGTGRMDGYTF. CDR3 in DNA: TGTGCCAGTAGTATAGGGACAGGGCGAATGGATGGCTACACCTTC.

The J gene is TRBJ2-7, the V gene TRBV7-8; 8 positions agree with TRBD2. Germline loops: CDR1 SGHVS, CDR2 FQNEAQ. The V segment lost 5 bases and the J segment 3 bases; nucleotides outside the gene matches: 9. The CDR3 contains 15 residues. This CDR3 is CASSPQGLAVYEQYF. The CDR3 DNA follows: TGTGCCAGCAGCCCCCAAGGACTAGCAGTCTACGAGCAGTACTTC.

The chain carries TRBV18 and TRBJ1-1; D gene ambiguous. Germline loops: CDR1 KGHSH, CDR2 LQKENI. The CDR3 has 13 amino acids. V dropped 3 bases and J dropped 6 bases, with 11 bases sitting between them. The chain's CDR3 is CASSPYGVSEAFF. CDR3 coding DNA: TGTGCCAGCTCACCTTACGGGGTGTCTGAAGCTTTCTTT.

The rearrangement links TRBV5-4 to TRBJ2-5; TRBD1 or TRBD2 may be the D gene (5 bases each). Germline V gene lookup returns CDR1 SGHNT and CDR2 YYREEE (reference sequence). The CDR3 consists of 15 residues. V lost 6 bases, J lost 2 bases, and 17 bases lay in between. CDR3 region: CASISDRDAQETQYF. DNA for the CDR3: TGTGCCAGCATCTCTGACCGGGACGCACAAGAGACCCAGTACTTC.

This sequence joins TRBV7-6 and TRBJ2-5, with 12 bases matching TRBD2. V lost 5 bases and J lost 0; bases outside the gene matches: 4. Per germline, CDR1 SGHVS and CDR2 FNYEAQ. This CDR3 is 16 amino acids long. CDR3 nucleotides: TGTGCCAGCAGCCCGGGACTAGCGGGCCACCAAGAGACCCAGTACTTC. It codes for CASSPGLAGHQETQYF.

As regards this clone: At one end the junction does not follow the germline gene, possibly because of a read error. The CDR3 spells CASSLAPGPSYQPQHF. CDR3 nucleotides: TGTGCCAGCAGCTTAGCCCCGGGACCTAGCTATCAGCCCCAGCATTTT. The chain is built from TRBV7-8 and TRBJ1-5; TRBD1 might be the D (5 bases). CDR3 length equals 16 residues. The germline V gene encodes CDR1 SGHVS and CDR2 FQNEAQ. The whole variable domain, remainder taken from reference TRBV7-8 and TRBJ1-5, is GAGVSQSPRYKVAKRGQDVALRCDPISGHVSLFWYQQALGQGPEFLTYFQNEAQLDKSGLPSDRFFAERPEGSVSTLKIQRTQQEDSAVYLCASSLAPGPSYQPQHFGDGTRLSIL.

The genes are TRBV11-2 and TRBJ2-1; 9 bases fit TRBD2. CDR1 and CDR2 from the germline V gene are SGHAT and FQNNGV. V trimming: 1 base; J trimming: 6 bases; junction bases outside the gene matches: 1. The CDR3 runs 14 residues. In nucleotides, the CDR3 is TGTGCCAGCAGCTTAGTACTAGCGGGCAATGAGCAGTTCTTC. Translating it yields CASSLVLAGNEQFF.

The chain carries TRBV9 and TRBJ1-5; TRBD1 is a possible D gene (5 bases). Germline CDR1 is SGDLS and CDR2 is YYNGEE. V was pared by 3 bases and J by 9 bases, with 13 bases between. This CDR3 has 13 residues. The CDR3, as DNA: TGTGCCAGCAGCGCGCGGGACCGCTCGCCCCAGCATTTT. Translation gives CASSARDRSPQHF.

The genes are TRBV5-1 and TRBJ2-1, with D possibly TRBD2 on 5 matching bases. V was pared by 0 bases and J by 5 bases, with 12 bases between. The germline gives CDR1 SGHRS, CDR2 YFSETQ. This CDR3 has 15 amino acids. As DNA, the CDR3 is TGCGCCAGCAGCTTGGCGCCTACGGGGAACAATGAGCAGTTCTTC. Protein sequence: CASSLAPTGNNEQFF.

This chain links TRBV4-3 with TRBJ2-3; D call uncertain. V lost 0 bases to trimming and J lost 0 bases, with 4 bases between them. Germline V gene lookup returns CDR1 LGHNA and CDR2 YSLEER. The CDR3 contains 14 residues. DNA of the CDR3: TGCGCCAGCAGCCAAGAAATCAGCACAGATACGCAGTATTTT. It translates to CASSQEISTDTQYF.

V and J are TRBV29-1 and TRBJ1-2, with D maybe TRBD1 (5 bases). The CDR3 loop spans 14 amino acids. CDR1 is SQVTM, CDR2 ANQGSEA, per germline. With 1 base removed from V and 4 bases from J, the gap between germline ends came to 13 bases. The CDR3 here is CSVEGGVRPYGYTF. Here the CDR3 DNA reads TGCAGCGTTGAAGGAGGGGTTAGGCCCTATGGCTACACCTTC.

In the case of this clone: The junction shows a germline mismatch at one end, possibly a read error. CDR3 DNA: TGTGCCAGCAGTAAAGCGGGAACGGGGAAAGATACGCAGTATTTT. Its translation: CASSKAGTGKDTQYF. The gene calls are TRBV2 and TRBJ2-3; 7 bases are shared with TRBD2. This CDR3 contains 15 residues. In germline, CDR1 is SNHLY, CDR2 FYNNEI.

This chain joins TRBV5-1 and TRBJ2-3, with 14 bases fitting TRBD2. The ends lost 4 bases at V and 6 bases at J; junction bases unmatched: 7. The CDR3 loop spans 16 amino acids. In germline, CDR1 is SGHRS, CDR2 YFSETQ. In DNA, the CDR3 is TGCGCCAGCAGCACCGGGACTAGCGGGAGTGGTGATACGCAGTATTTT. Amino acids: CASSTGTSGSGDTQYF. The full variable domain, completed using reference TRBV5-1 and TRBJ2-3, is KAGVTQTPRYLIKTRGQQVTLSCSPISGHRSVSWYQQTPGQGLQFLFEYFSETQRNKGNFPGRFSGRQFSNSRSEMNVSTLELGDSALYLCASSTGTSGSGDTQYFGPGTRLTVL.

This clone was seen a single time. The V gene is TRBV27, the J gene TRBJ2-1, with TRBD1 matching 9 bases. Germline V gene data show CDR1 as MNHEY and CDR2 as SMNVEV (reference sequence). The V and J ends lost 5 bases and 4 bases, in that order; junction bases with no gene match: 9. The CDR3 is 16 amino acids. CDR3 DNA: TGTGCCAGCAGTGAGACGGGACAGGGAGCGTACAATGAGCAGTTCTTC. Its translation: CASSETGQGAYNEQFF.

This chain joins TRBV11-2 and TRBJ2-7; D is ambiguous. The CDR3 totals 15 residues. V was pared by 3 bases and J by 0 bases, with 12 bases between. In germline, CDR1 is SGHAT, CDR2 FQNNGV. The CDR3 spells CASSFGVGPSYEQYF. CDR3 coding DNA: TGTGCCAGCAGCTTTGGTGTCGGCCCCTCCTACGAGCAGTACTTC.

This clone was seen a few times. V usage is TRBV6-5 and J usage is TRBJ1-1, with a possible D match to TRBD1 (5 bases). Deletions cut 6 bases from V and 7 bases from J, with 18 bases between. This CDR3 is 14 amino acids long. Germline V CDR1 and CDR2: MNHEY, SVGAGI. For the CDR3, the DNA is TGTGCCAGCAGGCGCCACGACAGTGACGATGAAGCTTTCTTT. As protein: CASRRHDSDDEAFF.

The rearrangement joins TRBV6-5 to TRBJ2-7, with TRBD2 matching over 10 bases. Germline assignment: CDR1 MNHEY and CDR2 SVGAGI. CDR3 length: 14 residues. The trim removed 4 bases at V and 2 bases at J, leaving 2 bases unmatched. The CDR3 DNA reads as TGTGCCAGCAGTTTAGCGGGAGGACCCTACGAGCAGTACTTC. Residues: CASSLAGGPYEQYF.

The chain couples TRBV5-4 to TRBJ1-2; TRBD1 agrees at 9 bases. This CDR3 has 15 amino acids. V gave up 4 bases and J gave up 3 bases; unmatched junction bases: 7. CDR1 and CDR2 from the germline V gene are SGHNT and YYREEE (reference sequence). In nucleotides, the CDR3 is TGTGCCAGCAGCCATTGGGGGGACAGGGACTATGGCTACACCTTC. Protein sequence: CASSHWGDRDYGYTF.

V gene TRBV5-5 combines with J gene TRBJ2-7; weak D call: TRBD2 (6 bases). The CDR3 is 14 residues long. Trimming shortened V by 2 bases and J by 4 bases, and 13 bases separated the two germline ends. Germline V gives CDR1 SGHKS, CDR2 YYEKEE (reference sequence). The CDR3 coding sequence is TGTGCCAGCAGCTTCGGCGGGATGTCGTACGAGCAGTACTTC. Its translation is CASSFGGMSYEQYF.

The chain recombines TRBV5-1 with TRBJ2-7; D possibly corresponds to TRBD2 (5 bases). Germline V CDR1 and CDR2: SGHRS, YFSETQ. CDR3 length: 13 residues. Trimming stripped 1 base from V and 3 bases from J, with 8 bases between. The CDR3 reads CASSLLGSYEQYF. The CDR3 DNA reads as TGCGCCAGCAGCTTGCTAGGGAGCTACGAGCAGTACTTC. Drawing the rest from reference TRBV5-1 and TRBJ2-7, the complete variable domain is KAGVTQTPRYLIKTRGQQVTLSCSPISGHRSVSWYQQTPGQGLQFLFEYFSETQRNKGNFPGRFSGRQFSNSRSEMNVSTLELGDSALYLCASSLLGSYEQYFGPGTRLTVT.